The 15 T cell receptor beta chains below come from one sample, sequenced in a study of spatial heterogeneity in lung cancer. The time point denotes: sample taken at primary tumor resection. In each case, whole RNA from tumor, nontumor lung or frozen PBMC was sequenced unsorted. TCRdb reanalysed the 5' RACE reads using MiXCR and keeps one entry per CDR3 protein. The table shows around 92,000 distinct CDR3 sequences, with approximately 12% occurring only once. The material sequenced was PBMCs, taken at surgery. Receptors were obtained from a male donor with early-stage non-small cell lung cancer.

This clonotype was recorded a few times. The chain has TRBV28 and TRBJ2-5, with 9 positions matching TRBD1. V shed 5 bases, J shed 5 bases, and the junction held 6 bases outside the gene matches. Germline loops: CDR1 MDHEN, CDR2 SYDVKM. CDR3 length: 14 residues. CDR3 sequence (DNA): TGTGCCAGCAGTCGGACAGGGGATTGGGAGACCCAGTACTTC. This translates into CASSRTGDWETQYF. Looking up the rest from reference TRBV28 and TRBJ2-5 gives the full variable domain: DVKVTQSSRYLVKRTGEKVFLECVQDMDHENMFWYRQDPGLGLRLIYFSYDVKMKEKGDIPEGYSVSREKKERFSLILESASTNQTSMYLCASSRTGDWETQYFGPGTRLLVL.

In its sample, this clonotype was seen many times. V is TRBV6-2 or TRBV6-3 and J is TRBJ2-3; no firm D call. The CDR3 length is 18 residues. V was cut by 2 bases and J by 1 base, with 19 bases left in between. CDR1 MNHEY and CDR2 SVGEGT come from the germline V gene. The CDR3 reads CASSYVRGALPGTDTQYF. The DNA for the CDR3 is TGTGCCAGCAGTTACGTTCGTGGCGCACTGCCTGGCACAGATACGCAGTATTTT.

In its sample, this clonotype was seen a few times. This chain uses TRBV13 with TRBJ2-3; maybe TRBD1 (6 bases). Germline V gene sequence: CDR1 PRHDT, CDR2 FYEKMQ (reference sequence). The CDR3 totals 14 residues. Trimming took off 5 bases at V and 4 bases at J, with 13 bases between the two ends. CDR3 amino acids: CASSHRDTADTQYF. The CDR3 DNA sequence: TGTGCCAGCAGCCACCGGGACACCGCAGATACGCAGTATTTT.

This clonotype turned up a few times. This sequence joins TRBV11-2 and TRBJ1-6, with 9 bases identical to TRBD1. Trimming cost V 4 bases and J 8 bases; bases outside gene matches: 6. CDR1 and CDR2 from the germline V gene are SGHAT and FQNNGV. There are 15 residues in the CDR3. The CDR3 sequence is CASSWGQGIHSPLHF. CDR3 sequence (DNA): TGTGCCAGCAGCTGGGGACAGGGTATTCATTCACCCCTCCACTTT.

The rearrangement joins TRBV3-1 to TRBJ2-5; TRBD1 matches at 7 bases. Germline V gene lookup returns CDR1 LGHDT and CDR2 YNNKEL (reference sequence). This CDR3 is built from 15 residues. The V gene end was trimmed by 3 bases and the J gene end by 0 bases; junction bases not matched to a gene: 4. The CDR3 region is CASSQMTGYQETQYF. The DNA for the CDR3 is TGTGCCAGCAGCCAGATGACAGGGTACCAAGAGACCCAGTACTTC.

The rearrangement uses TRBV3-1 and TRBJ1-1; D call uncertain. The germline V gene encodes CDR1 LGHDT and CDR2 YNNKEL (reference sequence). There are 14 residues in the CDR3. Trimming took off 0 bases at V and 2 bases at J, with 7 bases between the two ends. The CDR3 loop reads CASSQDPGNTEAFF. In nucleotides, the CDR3 is TGTGCCAGCAGCCAAGATCCGGGTAACACTGAAGCTTTCTTT.

This clonotype was seen a few times. The chain has TRBV20-1 and TRBJ2-7; D could derive from TRBD1 or TRBD2 (5 bases each). V lost 6 bases and J lost 6, with 9 bases in between. Germline CDR1 is DFQATT and CDR2 is SNEGSKA (reference sequence). There are 10 residues in the CDR3. The CDR3 DNA follows: TGCAGTGCGACCGGGACCGAGCAGTACTTC. Its translation is CSATGTEQYF.

V usage is TRBV7-2 and J usage is TRBJ2-7; D is unresolved. CDR1 is SGHTA, CDR2 FQGNSA, per germline. V lost 5 bases to trimming and J lost 7 bases, with 9 bases between them. This CDR3 has 11 residues. CDR3 protein: CASSLSREQYF. The CDR3 DNA is TGTGCCAGCAGCCTCTCGAGGGAGCAGTACTTC.

V is TRBV6-5 and J is TRBJ2-1; D possibly corresponds to TRBD2 (6 bases). CDR1 MNHEY and CDR2 SVGAGI come from the germline V gene. This CDR3 contains 12 residues. Deletions cut 8 bases from V and 9 bases from J, with 14 bases between. CDR3 bases: TGTGCCAGCCGGGAGACCGGGGGTGAGCAGTTCTTC. It codes for CASRETGGEQFF.

This clonotype was seen a few times. The rearrangement links TRBV28 to TRBJ1-2; D possibly corresponds to TRBD1 (5 bases). CDR1 is MDHEN, CDR2 SYDVKM, per germline. This CDR3 comprises 13 residues. V was shortened by 6 bases and J by 4 bases, with 12 bases between the two germline ends. CDR3 in amino acids: CASSPGTVYGYTF. DNA for the CDR3: TGTGCCAGCAGCCCAGGGACCGTCTATGGCTACACCTTC.

This sequence joins TRBV10-3 and TRBJ1-2, with D possibly being TRBD1 (5 bases). Deletions cut 4 bases from V and 8 bases from J, with 14 bases between. The length of the CDR3 is 13 residues. Per the germline V gene, CDR1 is ENHRY and CDR2 is SYGVKD. The CDR3 DNA reads as TGTGCCATCAGTGTCGCTCAGGACAACGGCTACACCTTC. The encoded protein is CAISVAQDNGYTF.

The gene calls are TRBV6-2 or TRBV6-3 and TRBJ2-3, with TRBD2 matching over 11 bases. The V gene's germline CDR1 is MNHEY and CDR2 SVGEGT. This CDR3 spans 19 amino acids. V gave up 2 bases and J gave up 1 base; unmatched junction bases: 11. The CDR3 nucleotides are TGTGCCAGCAGTTACCCTAGCGGGGGGAAATACTCCGGCACAGATACGCAGTATTTT. Translated, it gives CASSYPSGGKYSGTDTQYF.

The J gene is TRBJ2-3, the V gene TRBV3-1; TRBD2 matches at 9 bases. Germline CDR1 is LGHDT and CDR2 is YNNKEL (reference sequence). The CDR3 spans 15 residues. Trimming removed 3 bases from V and 1 base from J; junction bases left unmatched: 2. CDR3 in amino acids: CASSQRTSGTDTQYF. CDR3 DNA sequence: TGTGCCAGCAGCCAGAGGACTAGCGGCACAGATACGCAGTATTTT.

This CDR3 reads CASSRGTDATNEKLFF. In DNA, the CDR3 is TGTGCCAGCAGCCGTGGGACGGATGCAACTAATGAAAAACTGTTTTTT. The chain uses TRBV28 and TRBJ1-4, with D possibly TRBD1 on 5 matching bases. Germline CDR1 MDHEN, CDR2 SYDVKM. V dropped 6 bases and J dropped 0 bases, with 14 bases sitting between them. The CDR3 has 16 residues.

The chain is built from TRBV7-3 and TRBJ2-1; 10 bases fit TRBD2. The CDR3 sequence is 16 residues long. Germline trimming cut 5 bases from V and 5 bases from J; bases unmatched to any gene: 9. The germline V gene has CDR1 SGHTA and CDR2 FQGTGA. The CDR3 nucleotides read TGTGCCAGCAGCAACAACCTAGCGGGGGTGCACAATGAGCAGTTCTTC. Translating it yields CASSNNLAGVHNEQFF.